Each of the 21 T cell receptor beta chains below was sequenced from the same sample in a study of cytomegalovirus exposure and HLA in healthy donors. The PCR used 60 Vbeta and 13 Jbeta primers. Sequencing was performed with immunoSEQ multiplex PCR; in TCRdb, only in-frame clones are kept and a portion is missing. The table lists roughly 230,000 clones, about 90% of them singletons. The sequenced sample was PBMCs. The origin of the receptors is a girl aged 2-10 years in good health and CMV-seronegative.

J is TRBJ2-7 and V is TRBV2, with unresolved D. Trimming left V 0 bases short and J 4 bases short, with 4 bases between. This CDR3 region has 12 residues. Per the germline V gene, CDR1 is SNHLY and CDR2 is FYNNEI. CDR3 region: CASSEARYEQYF. CDR3 DNA: TGTGCCAGCAGTGAAGCGAGGTACGAGCAGTACTTC.

The CDR3 DNA reads as TGTGCCAGCAGCGTAGCAGGGGGCTATGGCTACACCTTC. Its translation is CASSVAGGYGYTF. V gene TRBV9 combines with J gene TRBJ1-2, with 7 bases fitting TRBD1. This CDR3 is built from 13 residues. Losses at the gene ends were 0 bases for V and 4 bases for J; bases not matched to a gene: 0. Germline lookup yields CDR1 SGDLS and CDR2 YYNGEE.

The CDR3 DNA reads as TGTGCCAGCAGTTTTAGGACAGGGGGCTTAGGAGCTAATGAAAAACTGTTTTTT. This gives the protein CASSFRTGGLGANEKLFF. The rearrangement uses TRBV27 and TRBJ1-4, with 11 bases fitting TRBD1. CDR3 size: 18 residues. V shed 3 bases, J shed 3 bases, and the junction held 9 bases outside the gene matches. The germline V gene encodes CDR1 MNHEY and CDR2 SMNVEV (reference sequence).

The chain employs TRBV19 and TRBJ1-6; unclear D gene. This CDR3 comprises 12 residues. V dropped 5 bases and J dropped 7 bases, with 6 bases sitting between them. Germline V gives CDR1 LNHDA, CDR2 SQIVND (reference sequence). The CDR3 is CASSFPNSPLHF. The CDR3 DNA sequence: TGTGCCAGTAGTTTCCCGAATTCACCCCTCCACTTT.

The chain links TRBV27 to TRBJ1-3, with a tentative D call TRBD1 (5 bases). The germline CDR1 and CDR2 sequences are MNHEY and SMNVEV (reference sequence). This CDR3 spans 16 amino acids. V was pared by 0 bases and J by 0 bases, with 9 bases between. The CDR3 loop reads CASSLSTGGSGNTIYF. CDR3 DNA: TGTGCCAGCAGTTTATCAACGGGGGGCTCTGGAAACACCATATATTTT.

V and J are TRBV29-1 and TRBJ2-1; D possibly corresponds to TRBD2 (5 bases). This CDR3 contains 14 residues. Per germline, CDR1 SQVTM and CDR2 ANQGSEA. With 6 bases removed from V and 7 bases from J, the gap between germline ends came to 19 bases. CDR3: CSVHGSRETNEQFF. The CDR3 DNA is TGCAGCGTCCACGGCTCTAGGGAGACGAATGAGCAGTTCTTC.

The V call is TRBV29-1, the J call TRBJ1-1; 9 bases line up with TRBD1. V dropped 7 bases and J dropped 4; count of bases not matched to a gene: 7. This CDR3 has 13 residues. Germline V lookup: CDR1 SQVTM, CDR2 ANQGSEA. CDR3 nucleotide sequence: TGCAGCGCCTGGACAGGGGCGGTCACTGAAGCTTTCTTT. It codes for CSAWTGAVTEAFF.

The chain employs TRBV28 and TRBJ1-1, with TRBD1 matching over 7 bases. The CDR3 spans 15 residues. CDR1 is MDHEN, CDR2 SYDVKM, per germline. The V segment lost 7 bases and the J segment 3 bases; nucleotides outside the gene matches: 11. The CDR3 coding sequence is TGTGCCAGCACCGATGCGACAGGGAAGGACACTGAAGCTTTCTTT. Translating gives CASTDATGKDTEAFF. Filled out from reference TRBV28 and TRBJ1-1, the complete variable domain reads DVKVTQSSRYLVKRTGEKVFLECVQDMDHENMFWYRQDPGLGLRLIYFSYDVKMKEKGDIPEGYSVSREKKERFSLILESASTNQTSMYLCASTDATGKDTEAFFGQGTRLTVV.

V usage is TRBV5-6 and J usage is TRBJ2-3; 7 bases map to TRBD2. Germline CDR1 and CDR2: SGHDT and YYEEEE. The CDR3 covers 16 residues. The trim removed 6 bases at V and 1 base at J, leaving 11 bases unmatched. The DNA for the CDR3 is TGTGCCAGCAAAGGGTTGCGGGAGCGGGGCACAGATACGCAGTATTTT. Residues: CASKGLRERGTDTQYF.

This rearrangement joins TRBV19 to TRBJ2-7; 8 bases fit TRBD2. The V segment lost 0 bases and the J segment 4 bases; nucleotides outside the gene matches: 5. CDR1 and CDR2 (germline): LNHDA, SQIVND (reference sequence). This CDR3 has 15 residues. For the CDR3, the DNA is TGTGCCAGTAGTATAGAACCGGGAGGGCTATACGAGCAGTACTTC. It yields the protein CASSIEPGGLYEQYF. The full variable domain, completed using reference TRBV19 and TRBJ2-7, is DGGITQSPKYLFRKEGQNVTLSCEQNLNHDAMYWYRQDPGQGLRLIYYSQIVNDFQKGDIAEGYSVSREKKESFPLTVTSAQKNPTAFYLCASSIEPGGLYEQYFGPGTRLTVT.

The rearrangement joins TRBV19 to TRBJ2-1, with D perhaps matching TRBD2 (6 bases). This CDR3 comprises 17 residues. V was shortened by 0 bases and J by 1 base, with 13 bases between the two germline ends. Germline CDR1 is LNHDA and CDR2 is SQIVND (reference sequence). The DNA for the CDR3 is TGTGCCAGTAGTATAGATAATGGAGGGAAGTCCTACAATGAGCAGTTCTTC. It encodes CASSIDNGGKSYNEQFF.

The chain uses TRBV2 and TRBJ2-7; 8 bases match TRBD2. CDR1 is SNHLY and CDR2 is FYNNEI in the germline V gene. The CDR3 is made up of 16 amino acids. After removal of 2 bases from V and 4 bases from J, the junction contained 10 bases not matched to a gene. CDR3 DNA: TGTGCCAGCAGTGAACAGGGACAAGCGGGAGCATACGAGCAGTACTTC. It is translated as CASSEQGQAGAYEQYF.

The chain is built from TRBV18 and TRBJ2-1, with TRBD1 matching over 8 bases. The CDR3 is 12 residues long. In germline, CDR1 is KGHSH, CDR2 LQKENI. Trimming took 6 bases from V and 8 from J; bases not matched to a gene: 3. In DNA, the CDR3 is TGTGCCAGCTCCCGACAGGGGCATGAGCAGTTCTTC. Translated, it gives CASSRQGHEQFF.

This clone was observed a single time. The rearrangement joins TRBV18 to TRBJ2-3, with 8 bases identical to TRBD1. V lost 2 bases, J lost 2 bases, and 9 bases stayed unmatched. CDR3 length: 17 amino acids. Germline V CDR1 and CDR2: KGHSH, LQKENI. The CDR3 DNA reads as TGTGCCAGCTCACCATCGTCGAGGACAGGGCTCACAGATACGCAGTATTTT. Translated, it gives CASSPSSRTGLTDTQYF.

The V and J genes are TRBV19 and TRBJ2-7, with 14 positions matching TRBD2. Germline loops: CDR1 LNHDA, CDR2 SQIVND (reference sequence). The CDR3 runs 15 residues. V shed 2 bases, J shed 7 bases, and the junction held 4 bases outside the gene matches. Here the CDR3 reads CASSILGLAGEEQYF. The DNA for the CDR3 is TGTGCCAGTAGTATACTGGGACTAGCGGGAGAGGAGCAGTACTTC.

The CDR3 here is CASSEPRGVPYEQYF. In nucleotides, the CDR3 is TGTGCCAGCAGTGAGCCCCGGGGAGTGCCCTACGAGCAGTACTTC. The chain carries TRBV6-1 and TRBJ2-7; possible D gene TRBD2, 5 bases. In germline, CDR1 is MNHNS, CDR2 SASEGT. The germline V and J ends were trimmed by 3 bases and 2 bases, with 14 bases remaining between them. The length of the CDR3 is 15 residues.

The chain couples TRBV6-1 to TRBJ2-5; TRBD1 aligns across 9 bases. Germline V gene lookup returns CDR1 MNHNS and CDR2 SASEGT. The CDR3 totals 15 residues. The V segment lost 6 bases and the J segment 5 bases; nucleotides outside the gene matches: 10. CDR3 bases: TGTGCCAGCAGGACACGGGGACAGGGTCACGAGACCCAGTACTTC. Protein product: CASRTRGQGHETQYF.

CDR3 bases: TGTGCCAGCAGCCCTGGACCGATGGAGGGGGAGCAGTACTTC. This encodes CASSPGPMEGEQYF. The V gene is TRBV5-6, the J gene TRBJ2-7; tentative D call: TRBD2 (6 bases). The germline gives CDR1 SGHDT, CDR2 YYEEEE. The CDR3 extends over 14 amino acids. Trimming took 4 bases from V and 7 from J, leaving 18 bases between them. Combining the CDR3 with reference TRBV5-6 and TRBJ2-7 gives the whole variable domain DAGVTQSPTHLIKTRGQQVTLRCSPKSGHDTVSWYQQALGQGPQFIFQYYEEEERQRGNFPDRFSGHQFPNYSSELNVNALLLGDSALYLCASSPGPMEGEQYFGPGTRLTVT.

This chain connects TRBV27 to TRBJ2-5, with TRBD2 as a possible D gene (6 bases). The J call may be in error: the DNA end matches TRBJ2-7 better. The CDR3 contains 14 residues. Looked up from germline, CDR1 is MNHEY and CDR2 is SMNVEV (reference sequence). This CDR3 is CASSSSRDLAEQYF. The CDR3, as DNA: TGTGCCAGCAGTTCGTCCCGGGACTTGGCCGAGCAGTACTTC.

The rearrangement links TRBV5-4 to TRBJ1-4; no clear D. The CDR3 length is 16 residues. Between the trimmed V and J ends, which lost 2 bases and 2 bases, there was a span of 13 bases. Germline assignment: CDR1 SGHNT and CDR2 YYREEE (reference sequence). The CDR3 here is CASSLAPGFTNEKLFF. Written as DNA, the CDR3 is TGTGCCAGCAGCTTAGCCCCAGGTTTCACTAATGAAAAACTGTTTTTT.

The CDR3 is CASTRDSSTDTQYF. The CDR3 nucleotides are TGTGCCAGTACTCGGGACAGCAGCACAGATACGCAGTATTTT. The chain combines TRBV19 with TRBJ2-3; TRBD1 matches 7 bases. V lost 7 bases to trimming and J lost 0 bases; unmatched junction nucleotides: 4. There are 14 residues in the CDR3. Germline V gene sequence: CDR1 LNHDA, CDR2 SQIVND (reference sequence).